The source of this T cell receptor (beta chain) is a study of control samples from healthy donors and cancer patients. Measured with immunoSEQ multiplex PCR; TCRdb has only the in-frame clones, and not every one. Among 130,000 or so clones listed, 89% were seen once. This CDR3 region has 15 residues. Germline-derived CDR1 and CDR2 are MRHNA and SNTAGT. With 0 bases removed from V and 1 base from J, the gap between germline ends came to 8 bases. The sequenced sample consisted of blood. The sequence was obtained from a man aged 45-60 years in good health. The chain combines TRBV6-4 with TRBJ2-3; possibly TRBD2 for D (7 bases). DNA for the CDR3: TGTGCCAGCAGTGACTCAGGGGGGGGCACAGATACGCAGTATTTT. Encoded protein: CASSDSGGGTDTQYF.